The 8 T cell receptor beta chains given below trace back to one sample, sequenced in a study of T cell responses to AZD1222 COVID-19 vaccine (dated by TCRdb to the early 2020s). This specimen's time point label, interpreted: about 28 days (+/-7) after the second vaccine dose. Libraries came from the immunoSEQ multiplex PCR assay. TCRdb obtained this table from immuneACCESS and retained in-frame rearrangements with V and J assigned. These tables miss some clones; where compared with another copy, unresolved V genes account for less than half of the shortfall, and the remainder is unexplained. For this sample there are 70,000 to 95,000 clones; about 86% appear just once. Together, the top ten hold 5.6% of the sample. The sample in question was peripheral blood, obtained 28 days after the second AZD1222 dose. Source of these receptors: an adult who received the AZD1222 COVID-19 vaccine.

This chain joins TRBV9 and TRBJ1-1; D is uncertain. The germline CDR1 and CDR2 sequences are SGDLS and YYNGEE. V lost 4 bases, J lost 0 bases, and 13 bases lay in between. There are 15 residues in the CDR3. The CDR3 loop is CASSRQEALNTEAFF. As DNA, the CDR3 is TGTGCCAGCAGCCGCCAGGAGGCCCTGAACACTGAAGCTTTCTTT.

The genes are TRBV10-2 and TRBJ2-3; 9 nucleotides match TRBD2. The CDR3 sequence is 14 residues long. Germline V CDR1 and CDR2: WSHSY, SAAADI. Germline trimming cut 6 bases from V and 10 bases from J; bases unmatched to any gene: 11. The CDR3 coding sequence is TGCGCCAGCAGGGGGGGACTAGCACGGCTCTCGCAGTATTTT. It translates to CASRGGLARLSQYF.

The genes are TRBV6-1 and TRBJ2-3; the D gene is possibly TRBD1 (6 bases). V dropped 4 bases and J dropped 4 bases, with 12 bases sitting between them. This CDR3 region has 14 residues. Germline V CDR1 and CDR2: MNHNS, SASEGT. CDR3 DNA: TGTGCCAGCAGTGGGGGGCCCCGGGCAGATACGCAGTATTTT. Its translation: CASSGGPRADTQYF.

The V call is TRBV5-4, the J call TRBJ2-4, with D hard to call. The V gene's germline CDR1 is SGHNT and CDR2 YYREEE (reference sequence). The V end was cut by 4 bases, the J end by 1 base, with 9 bases between. The length of the CDR3 is 14 residues. The CDR3 region is CASSPGGAKNIQYF. In nucleotides, the CDR3 is TGTGCCAGCAGCCCCGGCGGTGCCAAAAACATTCAGTACTTC.

CDR3 loop: CASSYVGDHEKLFF. The CDR3 bases are TGTGCCAGCAGTTACGTCGGGGACCATGAAAAACTGTTTTTT. J is TRBJ1-4 and V is TRBV6-2 or TRBV6-3; a weak D match, TRBD1 (5 bases). V was clipped by 2 bases and J by 6 bases, with 10 bases between them. The CDR3 is made up of 14 amino acids. Per germline, CDR1 MNHEY and CDR2 SVGEGT.

This chain uses TRBV28 with TRBJ1-3; 7 bases are shared with TRBD1. Losses at the gene ends were 6 bases for V and 1 base for J; bases not matched to a gene: 3. This CDR3 has 14 residues. Germline V gene lookup returns CDR1 MDHEN and CDR2 SYDVKM. CDR3 sequence (DNA): TGTGCCAGCAGCAGGGGGGGGTCTGGAAACACCATATATTTT. Translating gives CASSRGGSGNTIYF.

This chain joins TRBV27 and TRBJ2-2; tentative D call: TRBD2 (5 bases). Germline assignment: CDR1 MNHEY and CDR2 SMNVEV (reference sequence). Trimming took off 7 bases at V and 6 bases at J, with 15 bases between the two ends. The CDR3 runs 14 residues. CDR3 amino acids: CASTDVGEPGELFF. The CDR3 coding sequence is TGTGCCAGCACCGACGTCGGGGAGCCCGGGGAGCTGTTTTTT.

The gene calls are TRBV29-1 and TRBJ1-2; D may be TRBD1 (5 bases). The CDR3 consists of 13 residues. The germline gives CDR1 SQVTM, CDR2 ANQGSEA. The V end was cut by 3 bases, the J end by 4 bases, with 12 bases between. The CDR3 bases are TGCAGCGTTGAGAACAGGACTACCTATGGCTACACCTTC. Its protein product is CSVENRTTYGYTF. Complete variable domain (other parts from reference TRBV29-1 and TRBJ1-2): SAVISQKPSRDICQRGTSLTIQCQVDSQVTMMFWYRQQPGQSLTLIATANQGSEATYESGFVIDKFPISRPNLTFSTLTVSNMSPEDSSIYLCSVENRTTYGYTFGSGTRLTVV.